This TCR beta chain was profiled in a study of T cells in localized non-small cell lung cancer. This CDR3 is 14 amino acids long. The germline CDR1 and CDR2 sequences are MNHEY and SVGAGI. V lost 7 bases and J lost 6, with 15 bases in between. TCRdb's table, derived via immunoSEQ multiplex PCR, lists solely in-frame clones and lacks some. The table has tens of thousands of clones, approximately 90% seen once. Study-level results: When the top 100 tumor clones were examined, a median approximately 62 of them also appeared in the adjacent lung, which was paired and uninvolved. Clonality peaked in uninvolved adjacent lung rather than tumor. Longer overall survival was associated with a higher density of T cells in the blood.

This clone has just one count. Its antigen is still unknown. The sample in question was peripheral blood, obtained before any cancer treatment. The chain recombines TRBV6-5 with TRBJ2-2; tentative D call: TRBD1 (5 bases). The TCR comes from a woman between 35 and 70 years old with stage I squamous cell lung carcinoma. CDR3 in amino acids: CASTPPGLPGELFF. The CDR3 DNA follows: TGTGCCAGCACCCCACCAGGGCTCCCCGGGGAGCTGTTTTTT.